This TCR beta chain originates from a study of naive CD8 T cells in extremely preterm neonates. Elective cesarean births at roughly 35-41 weeks, without labor or membrane rupture, supplied the cord blood. Pregnancies with fetal demise, active maternal HSV infection or known maternal HIV were excluded. Live Annexin V-negative naive CD3+CD8+CD45RA+CCR7+ T cells were sorted. TCRdb's copy holds only in-frame clones and misses some; the assay was immunoSEQ multiplex PCR. The profile shows approximately 6,300 clones, 95% to 99% of them singletons. Regarding the study as a whole: Preterm infants showed shorter CDR3s, fewer N additions and less trimming than older groups.

CDR1 SQVTM and CDR2 ANQGSEA come from the germline V gene. V gave up 8 bases and J gave up 4 bases, with 8 bases separating them. There are 10 residues in the CDR3. As concerns this clone: Its antigen remains unidentified.

The chain carries TRBV29-1 and TRBJ1-1, with D uncertain. Source material: naive CD8+ T cells from cord blood. This clonotype was sampled from a newborn in good health. The CDR3 spells CSSGGTEAFF. CDR3 nucleotide sequence: TGCAGCTCAGGAGGCACTGAAGCTTTCTTT.